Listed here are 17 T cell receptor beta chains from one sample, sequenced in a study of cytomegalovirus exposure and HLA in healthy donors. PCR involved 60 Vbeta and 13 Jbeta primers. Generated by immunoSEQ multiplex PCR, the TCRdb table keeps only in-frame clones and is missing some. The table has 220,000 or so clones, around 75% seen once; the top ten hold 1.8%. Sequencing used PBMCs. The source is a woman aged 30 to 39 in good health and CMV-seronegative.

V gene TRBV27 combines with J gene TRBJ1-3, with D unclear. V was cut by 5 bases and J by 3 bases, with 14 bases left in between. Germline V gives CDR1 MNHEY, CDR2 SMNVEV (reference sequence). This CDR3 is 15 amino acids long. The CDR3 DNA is TGTGCCAGCAGTCCCTTCTCAACCGGTGGAAACACCATATATTTT. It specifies CASSPFSTGGNTIYF.

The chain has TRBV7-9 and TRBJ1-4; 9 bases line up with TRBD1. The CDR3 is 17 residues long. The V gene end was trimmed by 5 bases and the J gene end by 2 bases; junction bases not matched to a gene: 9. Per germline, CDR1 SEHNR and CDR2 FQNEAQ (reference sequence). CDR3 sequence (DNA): TGTGCCAGCAGCCCGCCCCGACAGGGGGACACTAATGAAAAACTGTTTTTT. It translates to CASSPPRQGDTNEKLFF.

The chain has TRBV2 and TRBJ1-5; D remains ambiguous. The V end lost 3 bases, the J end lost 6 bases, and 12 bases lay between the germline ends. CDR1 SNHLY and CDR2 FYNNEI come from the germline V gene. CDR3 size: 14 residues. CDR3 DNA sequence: TGTGCCAGCAGTGATGTACGGGAAAGTCAGCCCCAGCATTTT. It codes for CASSDVRESQPQHF. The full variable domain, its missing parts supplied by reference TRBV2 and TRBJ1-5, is EPEVTQTPSHQVTQMGQEVILRCVPISNHLYFYWYRQILGQKVEFLVSFYNNEISEKSEIFDDQFSVERPDGSNFTLKIRSTKLEDSAMYFCASSDVRESQPQHFGDGTRLSIL.

This chain's CDR3 is CASTTRVWTEAFF. The CDR3 DNA follows: TGTGCCAGCACGACGCGGGTATGGACTGAAGCTTTCTTT. The J gene is TRBJ1-1, the V gene TRBV6-1; D remains ambiguous. The germline V gene encodes CDR1 MNHNS and CDR2 SASEGT. Trimming removed 7 bases at V and 5 bases at J, with 14 bases between. The CDR3 covers 13 residues.

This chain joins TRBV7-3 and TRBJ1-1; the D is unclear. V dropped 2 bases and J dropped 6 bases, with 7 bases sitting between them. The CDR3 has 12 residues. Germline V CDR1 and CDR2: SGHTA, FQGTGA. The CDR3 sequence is CASSLQLPEAFF. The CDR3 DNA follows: TGTGCCAGCAGCTTACAACTCCCTGAAGCTTTCTTT.

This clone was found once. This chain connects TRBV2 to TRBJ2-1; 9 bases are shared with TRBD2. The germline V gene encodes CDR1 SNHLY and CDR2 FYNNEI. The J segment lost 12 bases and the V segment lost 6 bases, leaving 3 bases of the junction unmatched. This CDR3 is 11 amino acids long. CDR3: CASRGLASQFF. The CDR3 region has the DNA TGTGCCAGCAGGGGACTAGCATCGCAGTTCTTC.

The chain's CDR3 is CASRKGGPREQYF. The CDR3 bases are TGTGCCAGCAGGAAAGGAGGCCCGCGGGAGCAGTACTTC. The chain is built from TRBV27 and TRBJ2-7; TRBD2 is a possible D gene (5 bases). The ends were cut back, 6 bases at V and 7 bases at J, with 16 bases in the middle. Germline-derived CDR1 and CDR2 are MNHEY and SMNVEV (reference sequence). The CDR3 has 13 amino acids.

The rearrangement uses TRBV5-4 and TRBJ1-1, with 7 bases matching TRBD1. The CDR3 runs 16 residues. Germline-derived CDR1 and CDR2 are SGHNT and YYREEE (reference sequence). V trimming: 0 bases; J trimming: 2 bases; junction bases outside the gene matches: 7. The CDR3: CASSLGGGNRNTEAFF. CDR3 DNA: TGTGCCAGCAGCTTGGGAGGGGGCAATAGAAACACTGAAGCTTTCTTT.

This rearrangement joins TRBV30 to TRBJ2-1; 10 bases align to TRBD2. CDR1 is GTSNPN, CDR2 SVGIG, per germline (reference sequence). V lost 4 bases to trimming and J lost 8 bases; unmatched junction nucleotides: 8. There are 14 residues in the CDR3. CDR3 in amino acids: CAWTSSGGGDEQFF. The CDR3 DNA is TGTGCCTGGACGTCTAGCGGGGGAGGTGATGAGCAGTTCTTC.

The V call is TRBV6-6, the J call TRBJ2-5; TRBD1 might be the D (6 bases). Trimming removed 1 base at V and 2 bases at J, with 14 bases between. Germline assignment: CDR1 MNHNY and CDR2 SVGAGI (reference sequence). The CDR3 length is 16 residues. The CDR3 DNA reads TGTGCCAGCAGTTACTTGAGACAGGTTTCTCAAGAGACCCAGTACTTC. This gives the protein CASSYLRQVSQETQYF.

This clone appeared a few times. CDR3 amino acids: CASSLVSGGSYNEQFF. Here the CDR3 DNA reads TGTGCCAGCAGCTTAGTGAGCGGGGGCTCCTACAATGAGCAGTTCTTC. This rearrangement joins TRBV11-2 to TRBJ2-1; 8 bases map to TRBD2. V dropped 1 base and J dropped 0; count of bases not matched to a gene: 2. CDR1 and CDR2 (germline): SGHAT, FQNNGV. This CDR3 is 16 amino acids long.

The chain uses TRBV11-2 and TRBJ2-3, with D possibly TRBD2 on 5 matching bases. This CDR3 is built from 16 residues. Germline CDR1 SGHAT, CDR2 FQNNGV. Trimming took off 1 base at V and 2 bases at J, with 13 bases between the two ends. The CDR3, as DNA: TGTGCCAGCAGCTTAGGGCGGGTGCAGTACACAGATACGCAGTATTTT. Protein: CASSLGRVQYTDTQYF.

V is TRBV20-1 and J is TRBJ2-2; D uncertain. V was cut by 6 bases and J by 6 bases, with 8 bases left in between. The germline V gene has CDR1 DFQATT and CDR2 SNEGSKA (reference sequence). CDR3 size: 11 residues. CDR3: CSAPLAGELFF. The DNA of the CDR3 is TGCAGTGCACCTCTAGCCGGGGAGCTGTTTTTT.

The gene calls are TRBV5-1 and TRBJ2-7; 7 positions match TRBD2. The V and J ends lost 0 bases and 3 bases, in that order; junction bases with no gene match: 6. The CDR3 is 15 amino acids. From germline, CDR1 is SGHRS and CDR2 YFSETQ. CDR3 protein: CASSLARELGYEQYF. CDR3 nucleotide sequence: TGCGCCAGCAGCTTGGCGCGGGAGCTCGGCTACGAGCAGTACTTC. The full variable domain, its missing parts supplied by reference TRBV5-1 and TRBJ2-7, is KAGVTQTPRYLIKTRGQQVTLSCSPISGHRSVSWYQQTPGQGLQFLFEYFSETQRNKGNFPGRFSGRQFSNSRSEMNVSTLELGDSALYLCASSLARELGYEQYFGPGTRLTVT.

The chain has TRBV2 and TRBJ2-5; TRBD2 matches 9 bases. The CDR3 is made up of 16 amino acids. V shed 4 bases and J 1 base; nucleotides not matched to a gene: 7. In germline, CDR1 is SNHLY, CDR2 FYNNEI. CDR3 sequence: CASSVPSGKIQETQYF. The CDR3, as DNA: TGTGCCAGCAGTGTACCTAGCGGGAAGATCCAAGAGACCCAGTACTTC.

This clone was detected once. CDR3 sequence reads: CASSDGLVYGQANTGELFF. In DNA, the CDR3 is TGTGCCAGCAGTGACGGTCTAGTGTACGGACAGGCGAACACCGGGGAGCTGTTTTTT. This chain connects TRBV6-4 to TRBJ2-2; 7 bases are a match to TRBD1. V was clipped by 2 bases and J by 0 bases; unmatched bases: 12. Germline lookup yields CDR1 MRHNA and CDR2 SNTAGT. The CDR3 length is 19 residues.

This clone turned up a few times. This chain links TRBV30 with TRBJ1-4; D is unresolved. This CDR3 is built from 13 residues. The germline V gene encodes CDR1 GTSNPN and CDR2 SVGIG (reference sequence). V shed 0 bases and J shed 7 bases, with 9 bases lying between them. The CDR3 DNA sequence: TGTGCCTGGAGTGTATGGGCCGCTGAAAAACTGTTTTTT. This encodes CAWSVWAAEKLFF.